This T cell receptor beta chain was sequenced in a study of shared clonotypes between healthy human individuals. General observations from the study: Though the depth was large, rarefaction showed that sorted-subset sequencing was incomplete. Represented diversity (both genetic and exposure-history) was limited by the small number of donors.

The CDR3 length is 18 residues. CD8 cells classed as naive were CD45RO-negative and positively selected for CCR7, excluding terminally differentiated effector memory CD45RA+ cells. Of note for this clone: What it binds is unknown.

The method was immunoSEQ multiplex PCR; TCRdb's version includes in-frame clones alone and lacks a portion of them. The table records approximately 810,000 clones, around 93% of them present only once. The sequencing input was naive CD8+ T cells sorted from blood. This clonotype was sampled from a man aged 25 to 40 in good health. The chain joins TRBV21-1 to TRBJ1-4; the listed D gene, TRBD1, was not tested against the DNA. TRBV21-1 represents a pseudogene. CDR3 amino acids: CASSKCKGRQGSVEKLFF. CDR3 in DNA: TGTGCCAGCAGCAAATGTAAGGGGAGACAGGGGTCAGTTGAAAAACTGTTTTTT.